Presented here are 18 T cell receptor beta chains from one specimen sequenced in a study of blood T cell repertoires in COVID-19. Here immunoSEQ multiplex PCR was the method, and the copy in TCRdb shows in-frame clones only, minus some. The sample holds approximately 300,000 clones, about 92% seen once. Material: PBMCs or T cells enriched from blood (not recorded which). The receptors derive from a woman in her twenties or thirties who had recovered from COVID-19.

The chain carries TRBV4-3 and TRBJ2-7, with TRBD1 identical over 7 bases. The CDR3 covers 15 residues. Germline V gives CDR1 LGHNA, CDR2 YSLEER. V lost 0 bases and J lost 12; bases outside the gene matches: 14. This chain's CDR3 is CASSQDTDRTLRRYF. Here the CDR3 DNA reads TGCGCCAGCAGCCAAGATACGGACAGGACCTTACGACGGTACTTC.

The rearrangement joins TRBV28 to TRBJ2-5; D may be TRBD2 (6 bases). The germline CDR1 and CDR2 sequences are MDHEN and SYDVKM. The length of the CDR3 is 12 residues. V shed 5 bases and J shed 7 bases, with 11 bases lying between them. In DNA, the CDR3 is TGTGCCAGCAGTGAAACACTAGCGACCCAGTACTTC. It translates to CASSETLATQYF.

V is TRBV19 and J is TRBJ2-2, with 8 bases fitting TRBD2. The J segment lost 2 bases and the V segment lost 3 bases, leaving 5 bases of the junction unmatched. The CDR3 totals 16 residues. The V gene's germline CDR1 is LNHDA and CDR2 SQIVND (reference sequence). The CDR3 here is CASSILSGANTGELFF. For the CDR3, the DNA is TGTGCCAGTAGTATCCTTAGCGGGGCAAACACCGGGGAGCTGTTTTTT.

The rearrangement joins TRBV10-3 to TRBJ2-1; 8 nucleotides align to TRBD2. V lost 8 bases to trimming and J lost 5 bases; unmatched junction nucleotides: 8. The CDR3 spans 14 residues. The germline V gene has CDR1 ENHRY and CDR2 SYGVKD. The CDR3 DNA reads as TGTGCCATCGGTAAGACTAGCGATAACAATGAGCAGTTCTTC. Its protein is CAIGKTSDNNEQFF.

The chain is built from TRBV12-3 or TRBV12-4 and TRBJ1-1; 8 bases map to TRBD1. V trimming: 5 bases; J trimming: 7 bases; junction bases outside the gene matches: 3. The CDR3 spans 12 residues. The CDR3 is CASSTGTGEAFF. The CDR3 bases are TGTGCCAGCAGTACCGGGACAGGTGAAGCTTTCTTT.

The V call is TRBV7-2, the J call TRBJ2-7; TRBD2 aligns across 7 bases. Germline trimming cut 0 bases from V and 2 bases from J; bases unmatched to any gene: 7. The CDR3 is made up of 16 amino acids. The germline gives CDR1 SGHTA, CDR2 FQGNSA. The DNA for the CDR3 is TGTGCCAGCAGCTTAGCGCGGGGGAGGGAAACCTACGAGCAGTACTTC. Translated, it gives CASSLARGRETYEQYF.

V usage is TRBV7-3 and J usage is TRBJ2-3, with 15 bases identical to TRBD2. CDR1 SGHTA and CDR2 FQGTGA come from the germline V gene. V lost 1 base, J lost 2 bases, and 7 bases stayed unmatched. This CDR3 has 19 residues. Here the CDR3 reads CASSLRGLAGGHLTDTQYF. CDR3 nucleotides: TGTGCCAGCAGCTTAAGGGGACTAGCGGGAGGTCACCTCACAGATACGCAGTATTTT.

The V and J genes are TRBV27 and TRBJ2-1, with D possibly TRBD2 on 6 matching bases. Germline assignment: CDR1 MNHEY and CDR2 SMNVEV (reference sequence). This CDR3 is 15 amino acids long. Trimming removed 2 bases at V and 5 bases at J, with 13 bases between. This CDR3 is CASSLAGLTNNEQFF. The CDR3 DNA is TGTGCCAGCAGTTTAGCGGGACTTACTAACAATGAGCAGTTCTTC.

The chain uses TRBV19 and TRBJ1-5, with D possibly TRBD1 on 6 matching bases. CDR3 length: 14 amino acids. Germline CDR1 is LNHDA and CDR2 is SQIVND (reference sequence). The V and J ends lost 10 bases and 0 bases respectively, with 13 bases between them. The CDR3 reads CATQGGVSNQPQHF. As DNA, the CDR3 is TGTGCCACTCAAGGGGGAGTTAGCAATCAGCCCCAGCATTTT.

The chain carries TRBV6-2 or TRBV6-3 and TRBJ2-7; 10 nucleotides agree with TRBD2. CDR3 size: 14 residues. J gave up 6 bases and V 5 bases, and 7 bases lay outside the gene matches. Germline CDR1 and CDR2: MNHEY and SVGEGT. The CDR3 nucleotides are TGTGCCAGCAGTACGGGACTAGCGATCGGCGAGCAGTACTTC. This translates into CASSTGLAIGEQYF.

The chain links TRBV27 to TRBJ1-5; 9 nucleotides line up with TRBD1. V lost 5 bases to trimming and J lost 0 bases; unmatched junction nucleotides: 14. The CDR3 is made up of 19 amino acids. Looked up from germline, CDR1 is MNHEY and CDR2 is SMNVEV (reference sequence). The CDR3, as DNA: TGTGCCAGCAGTCCCCCGGGACAGGGAGCCATTTATAGCAATCAGCCCCAGCATTTT. Its translation: CASSPPGQGAIYSNQPQHF.

The chain recombines TRBV5-4 with TRBJ2-1, with TRBD2 matching 10 bases. Germline V gene lookup returns CDR1 SGHNT and CDR2 YYREEE (reference sequence). J gave up 7 bases and V 0 bases, and 7 bases lay outside the gene matches. The CDR3 extends over 16 amino acids. As DNA, the CDR3 is TGTGCCAGCAGCTTGGGAGGTCAGCGGGGGGGGAATGAGCAGTTCTTC. Its translation: CASSLGGQRGGNEQFF.

This sequence joins TRBV9 and TRBJ2-1; D perhaps matches TRBD2 (6 bases). This CDR3 is built from 12 residues. With 4 bases removed from V and 8 bases from J, the gap between germline ends came to 10 bases. The germline CDR1 and CDR2 sequences are SGDLS and YYNGEE. For the CDR3, the DNA is TGTGCCAGCAGCCGACTAGGGGATGAGCAGTTCTTC. Residues: CASSRLGDEQFF.

The chain employs TRBV4-1 and TRBJ2-5, with 8 positions matching TRBD1. V dropped 1 base and J dropped 5; count of bases not matched to a gene: 6. Germline V gene sequence: CDR1 MGHRA, CDR2 YSYEKL. The CDR3 length is 15 residues. CDR3 protein: CASSQGTGFAETQYF. CDR3 DNA sequence: TGCGCCAGCAGCCAAGGGACAGGGTTTGCCGAGACCCAGTACTTC.

This chain uses TRBV4-2 with TRBJ1-5; D is possibly TRBD1 (6 bases). Germline V gene data show CDR1 as LGHNA and CDR2 as YNFKEQ. V was cut by 1 base and J by 2 bases, with 15 bases left in between. CDR3 length: 17 residues. The CDR3, as DNA: TGTGCCAGCAGCCAAGTAGTCAGGGGTAGTCGCAATCAGCCCCAGCATTTT. It translates to CASSQVVRGSRNQPQHF.

The V call is TRBV9, the J call TRBJ2-1; 7 nucleotides match TRBD1. The CDR3 is made up of 13 amino acids. With 1 base clipped from V and 10 bases from J, the junction kept 5 bases outside the gene matches. Germline V gene sequence: CDR1 SGDLS, CDR2 YYNGEE. This CDR3 reads CASSVISRGEQFF. CDR3 DNA: TGTGCCAGCAGCGTAATTTCCAGGGGGGAGCAGTTCTTC.

The gene calls are TRBV4-2 and TRBJ2-2; the match to TRBD2 covers 8 bases. Germline CDR1 reads LGHNA; CDR2 reads YNFKEQ. J lost 3 bases, V lost 4 bases, and 7 bases had no gene match. CDR3 length: 16 residues. The CDR3 spells CASSPHSGKDTGELFF. CDR3 DNA: TGTGCCAGCAGCCCCCATAGCGGGAAGGACACCGGGGAGCTGTTTTTT.

This chain connects TRBV28 to TRBJ1-5; no definite D call. Trimming took 1 base from V and 2 from J, leaving 6 bases between them. The CDR3 is 14 amino acids. The V gene's germline CDR1 is MDHEN and CDR2 SYDVKM. The CDR3 protein is CASSLFQGNQPQHF. DNA of the CDR3: TGTGCCAGCAGTTTATTCCAGGGCAATCAGCCCCAGCATTTT.